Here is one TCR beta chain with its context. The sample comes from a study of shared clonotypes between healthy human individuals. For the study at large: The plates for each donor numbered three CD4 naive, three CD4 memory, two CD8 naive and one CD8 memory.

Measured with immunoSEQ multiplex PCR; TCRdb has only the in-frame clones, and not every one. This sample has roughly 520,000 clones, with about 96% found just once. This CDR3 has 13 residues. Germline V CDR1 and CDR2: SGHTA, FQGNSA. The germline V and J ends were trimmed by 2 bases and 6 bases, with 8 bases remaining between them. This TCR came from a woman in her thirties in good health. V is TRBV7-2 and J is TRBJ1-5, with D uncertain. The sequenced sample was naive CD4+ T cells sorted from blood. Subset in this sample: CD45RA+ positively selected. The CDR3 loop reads CASSLRRLQPQHF. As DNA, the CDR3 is TGTGCCAGCAGCTTAAGGAGGCTTCAGCCCCAGCATTTT.